Reported below is one TCR beta chain. MiXCR, run by TCRdb on the 5' RACE reads, gives a single entry per CDR3 protein. The sample comprises hundreds of thousands of distinct CDR3 sequences, 21% of which are singletons, and around 4.5% rests with the top ten. The data derive from a study of identical twins. Trimming took 0 bases from V and 6 from J, leaving 10 bases between them. Looked up from germline, CDR1 is SGDLS and CDR2 is YYNGEE. The CDR3 has 13 amino acids. These data are also associated with another study on T cells expressing NK-cell markers. As that study records: Beta-chain profiling covered CD3+CD56+NKG2C+, CD3+CD56+NKG2C- and CD3+CD56-NKG2C+ sorted subsets. There were seven HCMV-seropositive donors and one seronegative donor among the eight sequenced. Where four donors were concerned, these clonotypes also led the CD3+CD56-NKG2C+ fraction.

The V gene is TRBV9, the J gene TRBJ2-7, with unresolved D. The material sequenced was PBMCs. The TCR originated in a woman aged 18 to 35 in good health. In DNA, the CDR3 is TGTGCCAGCAGCGTAGCTATAGCAACCGAGCAGTACTTC. Amino acid sequence: CASSVAIATEQYF.